These 18 T cell receptor beta chains originate from one sample sequenced in a study of shared clonotypes between healthy human individuals. Clones were read by immunoSEQ multiplex PCR, and TCRdb kept only the in-frame ones, dropping some. The sample contains over a million clones, around 78% of which appear only once. The sequenced sample consisted of memory CD4+ T cells from PBMCs. Specified subset: CD45RA-negative fraction. These receptors all come from a man aged 18-30 years in good health. Some clones in this sample may be carry-over from other donors' samples.

V and J are TRBV4-2 and TRBJ2-3, with 7 bases matching TRBD1. Trimming removed 1 base from V and 1 base from J; junction bases left unmatched: 14. CDR3 length: 19 residues. Germline CDR1 is LGHNA and CDR2 is YNFKEQ. CDR3 in DNA: TGTGCCAGCAGCCAAGTTTGGACAGGATTCTCGGTGCGCACAGATACGCAGTATTTT. This encodes CASSQVWTGFSVRTDTQYF.

The chain uses TRBV28 and TRBJ2-3; D is unclear. Germline assignment: CDR1 MDHEN and CDR2 SYDVKM. The CDR3 has 14 residues. Trimming removed 2 bases from V and 6 bases from J, with 12 bases in between. DNA of the CDR3: TGTGCCAGCAGTTTAGGTAACGGAGCTGATACGCAGTATTTT. Translating it yields CASSLGNGADTQYF.

The chain links TRBV4-3 to TRBJ2-2; TRBD2 is a possible D gene (6 bases). Germline values: CDR1 LGHNA, CDR2 YSLEER. Between the trimmed V and J ends, which lost 5 bases and 0 bases, there was a span of 25 bases. This CDR3 region has 20 residues. CDR3 protein: CASSKRPARGPEANTGELFF. As DNA, the CDR3 is TGCGCCAGCAGCAAAAGACCCGCGCGGGGACCGGAGGCGAACACCGGGGAGCTGTTTTTT.

The chain combines TRBV7-3 with TRBJ2-2; perhaps TRBD1 as D (5 bases). The CDR3 has 14 amino acids. From germline, CDR1 is SGHTA and CDR2 FQGTGA. The ends were cut back, 6 bases at V and 0 bases at J, with 8 bases in the middle. CDR3 nucleotides: TGTGCCAGCAGTCGGACATCGAACACCGGGGAGCTGTTTTTT. Amino acid sequence: CASSRTSNTGELFF.

This clone was seen only a few times. The rearrangement uses TRBV7-3 and TRBJ2-7; 8 bases are a match to TRBD2. After removal of 5 bases from V and 3 bases from J, the junction contained 9 bases not matched to a gene. Germline V gene sequence: CDR1 SGHTA, CDR2 FQGTGA. This CDR3 region has 15 residues. CDR3 sequence (DNA): TGTGCCAGCAGCCCCGCAGCGGGAGTTATCTACGAGCAGTACTTC. Residues: CASSPAAGVIYEQYF.

This rearrangement joins TRBV18 to TRBJ2-7, with D possibly TRBD1 on 6 matching bases. The CDR3 totals 14 residues. Trimming removed 3 bases at V and 3 bases at J, with 12 bases between. Looked up from germline, CDR1 is KGHSH and CDR2 is LQKENI. The CDR3 here is CASSPGTGFYEQYF. The CDR3 nucleotides are TGTGCCAGCTCACCGGGTACAGGGTTCTACGAGCAGTACTTC.

V usage is TRBV7-6 and J usage is TRBJ2-7; D may match TRBD1 or TRBD2 (5 bases each). Trimming stripped 1 base from V and 8 bases from J, with 12 bases between. The CDR3 covers 13 residues. Germline V gives CDR1 SGHVS, CDR2 FNYEAQ. The chain's CDR3 is CASSLEVGVKQYF. Here the CDR3 DNA reads TGTGCCAGCAGCTTAGAGGTGGGGGTTAAGCAGTACTTC.

The sample holds a few counts of this clone. The V call is TRBV4-1, the J call TRBJ2-7, with 9 bases lining up with TRBD1. Germline CDR1 is MGHRA and CDR2 is YSYEKL. The CDR3 covers 13 residues. V trimming: 5 bases; J trimming: 5 bases; junction bases outside the gene matches: 4. The CDR3 loop is CASSARTGDEQYF. The DNA of the CDR3 is TGCGCCAGCAGCGCGCGGACAGGGGACGAGCAGTACTTC.

This clone was picked up one time. V gene TRBV11-2 combines with J gene TRBJ2-1; TRBD2 matches at 9 bases. This CDR3 has 16 amino acids. V was clipped by 2 bases and J by 7 bases; unmatched bases: 9. The germline gives CDR1 SGHAT, CDR2 FQNNGV. CDR3 in DNA: TGTGCCAGCAGCTTACGGCTAGCGGGAATTTTTAATGAGCAGTTCTTC. It is translated as CASSLRLAGIFNEQFF.

The rearrangement uses TRBV4-1 and TRBJ2-1, with TRBD2 matching 15 bases. The CDR3 extends over 20 amino acids. J lost 6 bases, V lost 4 bases, and 16 bases had no gene match. In germline, CDR1 is MGHRA, CDR2 YSYEKL. The CDR3 nucleotides read TGCGCCAGCAGCCGAGGAGAGGGACTAGCGGGAGGAGGACGGTTCAATGAGCAGTTCTTC. Its protein product is CASSRGEGLAGGGRFNEQFF.

V gene TRBV27 combines with J gene TRBJ2-5, with a tentative D call TRBD2 (5 bases). Germline CDR1 and CDR2: MNHEY and SMNVEV (reference sequence). Trimming took 8 bases from V and 7 from J, leaving 14 bases between them. This CDR3 is built from 12 residues. CDR3 sequence reads: CASRLSRGTQYF. CDR3 bases: TGTGCCAGCCGCCTTAGCCGGGGGACCCAGTACTTC.

This clone was found many times. The V and J genes are TRBV28 and TRBJ1-4; D perhaps matches TRBD1 (6 bases). Deletions cut 6 bases from V and 4 bases from J, with 12 bases between. This CDR3 is built from 14 residues. Germline assignment: CDR1 MDHEN and CDR2 SYDVKM. CDR3 DNA sequence: TGTGCCAGCAGCCCTGGACAGTTTAATGAAAAACTGTTTTTT. It specifies CASSPGQFNEKLFF.

V and J are TRBV7-9 and TRBJ1-4; the D gene is possibly TRBD1 (6 bases). Germline V CDR1 and CDR2: SEHNR, FQNEAQ (reference sequence). The CDR3 covers 14 residues. With 3 bases removed from V and 8 bases from J, the gap between germline ends came to 13 bases. CDR3 protein: CASSFGLGGEKLFF. The CDR3 coding sequence is TGTGCCAGCAGCTTCGGCCTAGGGGGGGAAAAACTGTTTTTT.

The V gene is TRBV9, the J gene TRBJ2-2, with D unclear. Trimming took 3 bases from V and 0 from J, leaving 3 bases between them. CDR3 length: 13 residues. Looked up from germline, CDR1 is SGDLS and CDR2 is YYNGEE. DNA for the CDR3: TGTGCCAGCAGCGGGGCGAACACCGGGGAGCTGTTTTTT. This codes for CASSGANTGELFF.

V gene TRBV4-2 combines with J gene TRBJ2-7, with D maybe TRBD1 (5 bases). The CDR3 has 15 amino acids. The V gene lost 1 base and the J gene lost 2 bases, with 12 bases spanning the gap. Germline values: CDR1 LGHNA, CDR2 YNFKEQ. The CDR3 reads CASSQAQTVTYEQYF. The DNA of the CDR3 is TGTGCCAGCAGCCAAGCTCAGACAGTGACCTACGAGCAGTACTTC.

The chain carries TRBV11-2 and TRBJ2-5, with 7 bases identical to TRBD1. The end of the DNA aligns better with TRBJ2-7, so the J call may be wrong. CDR1 SGHAT and CDR2 FQNNGV come from the germline V gene. This CDR3 is built from 15 residues. As DNA, the CDR3 is TGTGCCAGCAGCGCGCAGGGGGATAGCTCCTACGAGCAGTACTTC. Amino acids: CASSAQGDSSYEQYF.

The genes are TRBV11-3 and TRBJ2-7; 8 bases agree with TRBD2. The germline V gene encodes CDR1 SGHNT and CDR2 YENEEA. The CDR3 is 15 amino acids. V gave up 2 bases and J gave up 0 bases; unmatched junction bases: 3. The CDR3 DNA is TGTGCCAGCAGCTTAAGAAGCGGGAGCTCCTACGAGCAGTACTTC. Protein product: CASSLRSGSSYEQYF.

The chain is built from TRBV29-1 and TRBJ2-5; D may be TRBD1 or TRBD2 (5 bases each). CDR1 is SQVTM, CDR2 ANQGSEA, per germline. V was trimmed by 6 bases and J by 6 bases, leaving 26 bases between them. The CDR3 has 16 amino acids. Written as DNA, the CDR3 is TGCAGCGTGGGGACCGGCCGAGAACTAGTTGGCAAGACCCAGTACTTC. Its protein is CSVGTGRELVGKTQYF.